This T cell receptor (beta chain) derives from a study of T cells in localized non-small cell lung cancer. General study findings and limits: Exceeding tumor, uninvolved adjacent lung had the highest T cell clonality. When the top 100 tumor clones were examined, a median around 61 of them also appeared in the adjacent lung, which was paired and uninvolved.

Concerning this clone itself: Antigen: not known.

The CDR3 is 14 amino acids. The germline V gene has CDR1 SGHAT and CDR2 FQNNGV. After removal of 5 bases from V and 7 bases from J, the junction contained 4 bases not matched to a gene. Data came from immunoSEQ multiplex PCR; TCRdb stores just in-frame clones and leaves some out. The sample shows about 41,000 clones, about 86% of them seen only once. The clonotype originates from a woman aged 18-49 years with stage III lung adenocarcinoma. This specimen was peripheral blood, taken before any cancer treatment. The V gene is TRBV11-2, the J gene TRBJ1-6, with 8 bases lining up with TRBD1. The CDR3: CASSRQGTNSPLHF. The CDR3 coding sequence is TGTGCCAGCAGCAGACAGGGGACCAATTCACCCCTCCACTTT.